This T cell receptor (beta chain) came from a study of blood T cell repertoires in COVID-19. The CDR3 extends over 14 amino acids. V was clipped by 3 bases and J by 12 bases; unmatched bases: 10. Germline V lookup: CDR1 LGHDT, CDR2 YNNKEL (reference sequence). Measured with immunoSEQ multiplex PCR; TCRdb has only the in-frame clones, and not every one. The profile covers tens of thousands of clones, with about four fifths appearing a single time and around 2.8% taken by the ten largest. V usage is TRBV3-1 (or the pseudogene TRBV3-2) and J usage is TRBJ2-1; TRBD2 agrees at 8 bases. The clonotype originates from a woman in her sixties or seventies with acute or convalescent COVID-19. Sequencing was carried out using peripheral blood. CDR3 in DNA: TGTGCCAGCAGCCAGGGTCGGGAGGGGCTCCCGCAGTTCTTC. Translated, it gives CASSQGREGLPQFF.